The 18 T cell receptor beta chains presented below share a single source sample, sequenced in a study of cytomegalovirus exposure and HLA in healthy donors. With 60 Vbeta and 13 Jbeta primers, the PCR was carried out. Sequencing was performed with immunoSEQ multiplex PCR; in TCRdb, only in-frame clones are kept and a portion is missing. The listing contains 45,000 to 60,000 clones. Material: PBMCs. The receptors stem from a male donor in good health and CMV-seronegative.

The chain is built from TRBV30 and TRBJ2-7; 10 nucleotides line up with TRBD2. Germline V gives CDR1 GTSNPN, CDR2 SVGIG (reference sequence). The trim removed 4 bases at V and 7 bases at J, leaving 7 bases unmatched. The CDR3 has 13 residues. This CDR3 is CAWKAGGQGEQYF. The CDR3 bases are TGTGCCTGGAAAGCGGGGGGGCAGGGGGAGCAGTACTTC. The whole variable domain, remainder taken from reference TRBV30 and TRBJ2-7, is SQTIHQWPATLVQPVGSPLSLECTVEGTSNPNLYWYRQAAGRGLQLLFYSVGIGQISSEVPQNLSASRPQDRQFILSSKKLLLSDSGFYLCAWKAGGQGEQYFGPGTRLTVT.

The chain carries TRBV11-2 and TRBJ1-1; weak D call: TRBD1 (5 bases). The CDR3 consists of 13 residues. CDR1 is SGHAT and CDR2 is FQNNGV in the germline V gene. Trimming took off 0 bases at V and 7 bases at J, with 9 bases between the two ends. CDR3 coding DNA: TGTGCCAGCAGCTTAGATCGACAGTATGAAGCTTTCTTT. Its protein is CASSLDRQYEAFF. The variable domain in full, with the rest retrieved from reference TRBV11-2 and TRBJ1-1, is EAGVAQSPRYKIIEKRQSVAFWCNPISGHATLYWYQQILGQGPKLLIQFQNNGVVDDSQLPKDRFSAERLKGVDSTLKIQPAKLEDSAVYLCASSLDRQYEAFFGQGTRLTVV.

The chain combines TRBV6-6 with TRBJ1-4, with D hard to call. V lost 11 bases and J lost 0, with 10 bases in between. CDR3 size: 13 residues. Germline assignment: CDR1 MNHNY and CDR2 SVGAGI (reference sequence). In nucleotides, the CDR3 is TGTGCCGTCGAGGGTGCAACTAATGAAAAACTGTTTTTT. Translating gives CAVEGATNEKLFF.

This rearrangement joins TRBV30 to TRBJ2-6; the D gene is possibly TRBD2 (5 bases). The ends were cut back, 4 bases at V and 0 bases at J, with 7 bases in the middle. CDR1 and CDR2 (germline): GTSNPN, SVGIG (reference sequence). CDR3 length equals 14 residues. CDR3 residues: CAWTRGSGANVLTF. The CDR3, as DNA: TGTGCCTGGACTCGGGGCTCTGGGGCCAACGTCCTGACTTTC.

V and J are TRBV4-3 and TRBJ2-1, with D maybe TRBD2 (6 bases). There are 15 residues in the CDR3. Trimming stripped 1 base from V and 4 bases from J, with 11 bases between. Germline V gives CDR1 LGHNA, CDR2 YSLEER. CDR3 in amino acids: CASSQVGTDYNEQFF. In DNA, the CDR3 is TGCGCCAGCAGCCAAGTCGGGACTGATTACAATGAGCAGTTCTTC.

The genes are TRBV5-1 and TRBJ2-5, with TRBD1 as a possible D gene (6 bases). Trimming pared 2 bases from V and 0 bases from J, leaving 8 bases between. Germline CDR1 is SGHRS and CDR2 is YFSETQ. This CDR3 has 14 amino acids. The CDR3 sequence: CASSFWTDQETQYF. The DNA of the CDR3 is TGCGCCAGCAGCTTCTGGACAGACCAAGAGACCCAGTACTTC.

The chain couples TRBV7-3 to TRBJ2-7, with TRBD1 as a possible D gene (6 bases). Germline V CDR1 and CDR2: SGHTA, FQGTGA. The CDR3 has 16 residues. Trimming shortened V by 5 bases and J by 0 bases, and 17 bases separated the two germline ends. The CDR3 is CASSPLDRALSYEQYF. In DNA form, the CDR3 reads TGTGCCAGCAGCCCCCTGGACAGAGCCCTCTCCTACGAGCAGTACTTC.

This chain links TRBV30 with TRBJ1-4; D is possibly TRBD1 (6 bases). The CDR3 sequence is 13 residues long. Germline-derived CDR1 and CDR2 are GTSNPN and SVGIG (reference sequence). V lost 1 base, J lost 8 bases, and 11 bases lay in between. Here the CDR3 reads CAWSDRVFEKLFF. The CDR3 DNA sequence: TGTGCCTGGAGTGACAGGGTATTCGAAAAACTGTTTTTT.

This sequence joins TRBV19 and TRBJ2-7; 13 positions match TRBD2. Trimming cost V 5 bases and J 2 bases; bases outside gene matches: 9. Germline V gives CDR1 LNHDA, CDR2 SQIVND (reference sequence). The CDR3 sequence is 17 residues long. In DNA, the CDR3 is TGTGCCAGTAGTCGCCGACTAGCGGGGGGAATCCCCTACGAGCAGTACTTC. It codes for CASSRRLAGGIPYEQYF.

The chain couples TRBV13 to TRBJ1-2, with 7 positions matching TRBD1. Germline assignment: CDR1 PRHDT and CDR2 FYEKMQ (reference sequence). Trimming removed 5 bases from V and 7 bases from J; junction bases left unmatched: 4. CDR3 length equals 12 residues. This chain's CDR3 is CASSPGTAGYTF. The CDR3 region has the DNA TGTGCCAGCAGCCCAGGGACAGCTGGCTACACCTTC.

The CDR3 protein is CASSLSQGSLMGEQYF. CDR3 bases: TGCGCCAGCAGCTTGTCGCAGGGCAGCTTAATGGGGGAGCAGTACTTC. The chain links TRBV5-1 to TRBJ2-7, with D tentatively TRBD1 (5 bases). V dropped 1 base and J dropped 7 bases, with 21 bases sitting between them. Germline CDR1 reads SGHRS; CDR2 reads YFSETQ. This CDR3 spans 16 amino acids. Variable domain in full (rest from reference TRBV5-1 and TRBJ2-7): KAGVTQTPRYLIKTRGQQVTLSCSPISGHRSVSWYQQTPGQGLQFLFEYFSETQRNKGNFPGRFSGRQFSNSRSEMNVSTLELGDSALYLCASSLSQGSLMGEQYFGPGTRLTVT.

The chain uses TRBV29-1 and TRBJ2-2, with D tentatively TRBD2 (5 bases). Trimming removed 7 bases from V and 1 base from J, with 10 bases in between. The CDR3 sequence is 13 residues long. Germline CDR1 SQVTM, CDR2 ANQGSEA. The DNA for the CDR3 is TGCAGCGCCGTGGGAGAGAACACCGGGGAGCTGTTTTTT. This translates into CSAVGENTGELFF.

The genes are TRBV5-6 and TRBJ1-3, with 7 bases aligning to TRBD1. This CDR3 is 16 amino acids long. V was clipped by 3 bases and J by 3 bases; unmatched bases: 9. Germline V gene sequence: CDR1 SGHDT, CDR2 YYEEEE. Here the CDR3 reads CASSSNQGESGNTIYF. In DNA, the CDR3 is TGTGCCAGCAGCTCCAATCAGGGGGAGAGTGGAAACACCATATATTTT.

V and J are TRBV5-4 and TRBJ1-1; D perhaps matches TRBD1 (5 bases). Germline assignment: CDR1 SGHNT and CDR2 YYREEE (reference sequence). This CDR3 region has 15 residues. V was shortened by 4 bases and J by 0 bases, with 13 bases between the two germline ends. As DNA, the CDR3 is TGTGCCAGCAGCCTTCAACGGGGGATGAACACTGAAGCTTTCTTT. Amino acid sequence: CASSLQRGMNTEAFF.

V gene TRBV6-5 combines with J gene TRBJ1-3; 7 bases map to TRBD1. Trimming removed 8 bases from V and 5 bases from J; junction bases left unmatched: 9. The germline V gene has CDR1 MNHEY and CDR2 SVGAGI. This CDR3 has 14 amino acids. The CDR3 DNA is TGTGCCAGCTACAGGGGCGACATGAGAAACACCATATATTTT. Its translation is CASYRGDMRNTIYF.

V gene TRBV7-9 combines with J gene TRBJ2-2; tentative D call: TRBD2 (7 bases). Germline V CDR1 and CDR2: SEHNR, FQNEAQ (reference sequence). The CDR3 contains 17 residues. Trimming took off 4 bases at V and 2 bases at J, with 17 bases between the two ends. The DNA for the CDR3 is TGTGCCAGCAGCTGGGGGATTGCGGGGGCTAACACCGGGGAGCTGTTTTTT. This encodes CASSWGIAGANTGELFF.

The chain has TRBV19 and TRBJ2-7; 9 bases align to TRBD1. Germline loops: CDR1 LNHDA, CDR2 SQIVND (reference sequence). The CDR3 runs to 13 residues. J lost 2 bases, V lost 7 bases, and 3 bases had no gene match. The CDR3 nucleotides read TGTGCCAGTAAGGACAGGGGAACCTACGAGCAGTACTTC. This translates into CASKDRGTYEQYF.

The chain couples TRBV5-1 to TRBJ2-5, with D perhaps matching TRBD2 (6 bases). Looked up from germline, CDR1 is SGHRS and CDR2 is YFSETQ. The CDR3 runs 14 residues. Trimming cost V 3 bases and J 9 bases, with 18 bases left between them. In nucleotides, the CDR3 is TGCGCCAGCAGCTGGGATTCGACTGGCGGGGCCCAGTACTTC. Protein product: CASSWDSTGGAQYF.